Here is one T cell receptor beta chain with its context. Its antigen remains unidentified. The CDR3 consists of 15 residues. Germline lookup yields CDR1 SGHRS and CDR2 YFSETQ. Both 60 Vbeta primers and 13 Jbeta primers went into the PCR. Clones were sequenced by immunoSEQ multiplex PCR, and TCRdb holds only the in-frame ones, with some missing. The table records under 150,000 clones, about four fifths of them present only once. This sample was taken from a study of cytomegalovirus exposure and HLA in healthy donors. Study-level points and caveats: DRB1 had the most TCR associations and HLA-C the fewest, a later analysis found, with rates varying by HLA locus. In a later analysis, most CMV-associated TCR beta chains appeared HLA-restricted. The authors considered a cluster of highly shared sequence variants likely to be a sequencing artifact.

The origin of this receptor is a woman in her twenties or thirties in good health and CMV-seronegative. Sequencing was done on a sample of PBMCs. The chain recombines TRBV5-1 with TRBJ2-5; TRBD1 matches 8 bases. The DNA matches TRBJ2-7 better at its end, which makes the J call doubtful. The CDR3 protein is CASSFNPGQAYEQYF. The CDR3 DNA sequence: TGCGCCAGCAGCTTCAACCCGGGACAGGCCTACGAGCAGTACTTC.